This is a list of T cell receptor beta chains from one sample in a study of shared clonotypes between healthy human individuals. Method: immunoSEQ multiplex PCR; TCRdb's copy keeps in-frame clones and lacks some. The repertoire holds roughly 700,000 clones, with around 90% as singletons. The sample consisted of memory CD8+ T cells from PBMCs. The receptors were gathered from a man aged 18 to 30 in good health. Some clones in this sample may be carry-over from other donors' samples. Each CDR3 is given with its conserved first and last residue. Each record gives: J gene, V gene, D gene, clone size, CDR3 DNA, CDR3 protein. A D gene is named only where the DNA matches it firmly. Only some rows state a clone size, as once, few, many or a class for expanded clones.

>TRBJ2-7|TRBV5-1|NA|NA
TGCGCCAGCAGCCTTCGACCCGAACCCTACTACGAGCAGTACTTC
CASSLRPEPYYEQYF
>TRBJ2-1|TRBV27|NA|few
TGTGCCAGCAGTTTAAGGGATCATCCGAGCTCCTACAATGAGCAGTTCTTC
CASSLRDHPSSYNEQFF
>TRBJ2-7|TRBV30|NA|NA
TGTGCCTGGAGTGTATCCTCCGAGCAGTACTTC
CAWSVSSEQYF
>TRBJ2-7|TRBV4-2|TRBD1|NA
TGTGCCAGCAGCCTCGTACATGACAGGGGCTCCTACGAGCAGTACTTC
CASSLVHDRGSYEQYF
>TRBJ2-3|TRBV27|NA|NA
TGTGCCAGCAGTTTATCCGCTCAATCGGGCACAGATACGCAGTATTTT
CASSLSAQSGTDTQYF
>TRBJ2-7|TRBV28|NA|NA
TGTGCCAGCAGTGGGGACTCCTACGAGCAGTACTTC
CASSGDSYEQYF
>TRBJ1-5|TRBV11-2|TRBD1|NA
TGTGCCAGCAGCTTATCACAGGGGGACAGGCCCCAGCATTTT
CASSLSQGDRPQHF
>TRBJ2-1|TRBV29-1|TRBD1|once
TGCAGCGCACCGACAGGGTTCTACAATGAGCAGTTCTTC
CSAPTGFYNEQFF
>TRBJ1-1|TRBV7-9|NA|NA
TGTGCCAGCAGAGCCGCAGCCCGAACTGAAGCTTTCTTT
CASRAAARTEAFF
>TRBJ1-5|TRBV18|NA|NA
TGTGCCAGCTCACCCCCTGAGGGGACCAATCAGCCCCAGCATTTT
CASSPPEGTNQPQHF
>TRBJ2-5|TRBV19|TRBD1|NA
TGTGCCAGTAGTGACCGGGACAGCATACAAGAGACCCAGTACTTC
CASSDRDSIQETQYF
>TRBJ2-2|TRBV27|NA|NA
TGTGCCAGCAGTTTCGGGATTGGGACCGGGGAGCTGTTTTTT
CASSFGIGTGELFF
>TRBJ2-3|TRBV27|NA|NA
TGTGCCAGCAGTTTAGTTTCCGGAAGCACAGATACGCAGTATTTT
CASSLVSGSTDTQYF
>TRBJ2-1|TRBV27|NA|NA
TGTGCCAGCAGTCCCGGGCCGACACCTAGCAATGAGCAGTTCTTC
CASSPGPTPSNEQFF
>TRBJ2-7|TRBV10-3|TRBD1|NA
TGTGCCACAGTGGGACAGGGTACCGAGCAGTACTTC
CATVGQGTEQYF
>TRBJ2-7|TRBV27|NA|NA
TGTGCCAGCAGTTTATCTCCGGAAGTCTACGAGCAGTACTTC
CASSLSPEVYEQYF
>TRBJ1-3|TRBV9|NA|NA
TGTGCCAGCAGCCCATACGGGACCTCTGGAAACACCATATATTTT
CASSPYGTSGNTIYF
>TRBJ2-7|TRBV10-2|NA|NA
TGCGCCAGCCAACCGAGCTCCTACGAGCAGTACTTC
CASQPSSYEQYF
>TRBJ2-1|TRBV30|NA|NA
TGTGCCTTAGGGAATGAGCAGTTCTTC
CALGNEQFF
>TRBJ1-2|TRBV19|NA|NA
TGTGCCAGTAGTATCGGGGGGGCGAGGCTCGGCTACACCTTC
CASSIGGARLGYTF